These 32 T cell receptor beta chains originate from one sample sequenced in a study of T-cell reconstitution after alpha-beta-depleted transplantation in children. Unique molecular identifiers were incorporated during preparation of the TCRbeta library. One entry per CDR3 protein, called by TCRdb with MiXCR from the PCR reads. This sample has 250,000 to 400,000 distinct CDR3 sequences; approximately 23% occur once, and the top ten carry over 9.5%. Sequences were derived from PBMCs, mostly from graft donor cells, sampled 180 days after TCRalphabeta/CD19-depleted stem cell transplant. The receptors were gathered from a male patient younger than 18 who had a stem cell transplant for acute lymphoblastic leukemia, so the T cells may come from the graft donor.

The V call is TRBV29-1, the J call TRBJ2-3; possibly TRBD1 or TRBD2 for D (7 bases each). Trimming pared 7 bases from V and 3 bases from J, leaving 14 bases between. Germline V lookup: CDR1 SQVTM, CDR2 ANQGSEA. The length of the CDR3 is 13 residues. In DNA, the CDR3 is TGCAGCGGGGGGCAGGGGGGGACAGATACGCAGTATTTT. Protein product: CSGGQGGTDTQYF.

The chain joins TRBV7-9 to TRBJ2-1; 9 bases match TRBD2. From germline, CDR1 is SEHNR and CDR2 FQNEAQ (reference sequence). Trimming removed 3 bases from V and 9 bases from J; junction bases left unmatched: 9. The CDR3 runs to 15 residues. For the CDR3, the DNA is TGTGCCAGCAGCTTTTCCGGGACTAGCCGAACTGAGCAGTTCTTC. Its protein is CASSFSGTSRTEQFF.

V and J are TRBV15 and TRBJ1-6; no firm D call. CDR1 is LNHNV and CDR2 is YYDKDF in the germline V gene (reference sequence). This CDR3 comprises 14 residues. The V end was cut by 0 bases, the J end by 4 bases, with 4 bases between. CDR3 DNA sequence: TGTGCCACCAGCAGAGATCCGTATAATTCACCCCTCCACTTT. The encoded protein is CATSRDPYNSPLHF.

This clonotype was found many times. The chain combines TRBV11-2 with TRBJ1-2; D might be TRBD1 (6 bases). This CDR3 comprises 14 residues. Trimming stripped 6 bases from V and 8 bases from J, with 19 bases between. In germline, CDR1 is SGHAT, CDR2 FQNNGV. CDR3: CASRGGGGRFGYTF. The DNA of the CDR3 is TGTGCCAGCAGAGGGGGGGGAGGACGATTCGGCTACACCTTC.

The sample holds a few counts of this clonotype. The chain carries TRBV5-1 and TRBJ2-2; D remains ambiguous. The V gene lost 7 bases and the J gene lost 2 bases, with 9 bases spanning the gap. The CDR3 is 13 residues long. CDR1 is SGHRS and CDR2 is YFSETQ in the germline V gene. This chain's CDR3 is CASRDGNTGELFF. The CDR3 DNA reads as TGCGCCAGCCGCGACGGTAACACCGGGGAGCTGTTTTTT.

This clonotype was found a few times. A junction boundary mismatches the germline segment, possibly from a read error. The rearrangement joins TRBV12-3 or TRBV12-4 to TRBJ2-1; 8 bases are shared with TRBD2. The CDR3 consists of 17 residues. The CDR3 here is CASSLGGGTRGYNEQFF. As DNA, the CDR3 is TGTGCCAGCAGCTTAGGGGGGGGGACTAGGGGCTACAATGAGCAGTTCTTC.

The rearrangement joins TRBV6-2 or TRBV6-3 to TRBJ2-1, with a possible D match to TRBD2 (6 bases). From germline, CDR1 is MNHEY and CDR2 SVGEGT. The germline V and J ends were trimmed by 4 bases and 8 bases, with 18 bases remaining between them. This CDR3 has 15 amino acids. DNA for the CDR3: TGTGCCAGCAGTTCCCCTTGGGGGAGGACCCATGAGCAGTTCTTC. Residues: CASSSPWGRTHEQFF.

V gene TRBV20-1 combines with J gene TRBJ1-2, with D unresolved. The CDR3 spans 14 residues. Trimming took 2 bases from V and 3 from J, leaving 13 bases between them. The germline V gene has CDR1 DFQATT and CDR2 SNEGSKA (reference sequence). The CDR3: CSARPPLRYYGYTF. In nucleotides, the CDR3 is TGCAGTGCTAGACCCCCTCTGAGGTACTATGGCTACACCTTC.

The chain couples TRBV3-1 to TRBJ1-6; D unclear. The V and J ends lost 0 bases and 7 bases respectively, with 16 bases between them. Germline CDR1 reads LGHDT; CDR2 reads YNNKEL (reference sequence). This CDR3 is 17 amino acids long. CDR3 nucleotide sequence: TGTGCCAGCAGCCAAGAGGCCCGTGGTGTCTACAATTCACCCCTCCACTTT. Amino acid sequence: CASSQEARGVYNSPLHF.

This clonotype was picked up a small number of times. This rearrangement joins TRBV15 to TRBJ2-5, with D tentatively TRBD2 (7 bases). The CDR3 has 16 residues. V lost 3 bases to trimming and J lost 2 bases, with 16 bases between them. Germline V CDR1 and CDR2: LNHNV, YYDKDF (reference sequence). CDR3 in amino acids: CATSRRGGEGQETQYF. The CDR3 bases are TGTGCCACCAGCAGGAGGGGGGGGGAGGGGCAAGAGACCCAGTACTTC.

As DNA, the CDR3 is TGTGCCAGCAGTCGCCCAGTAGCGGGACTCTACGAGCAGTACTTC. Protein sequence: CASSRPVAGLYEQYF. The chain recombines TRBV7-2 with TRBJ2-7, with 8 bases aligning to TRBD2. J was trimmed by 3 bases and V by 6 bases; bases with no gene match: 10. Germline lookup yields CDR1 SGHTA and CDR2 FQGNSA. The CDR3 length is 15 residues.

This clonotype was found a few times. This rearrangement joins TRBV10-1 to TRBJ2-1, with D perhaps TRBD2 (5 bases). The CDR3 is 13 amino acids. V lost 3 bases and J 7 bases, leaving 10 bases between the germline ends. Germline CDR1 and CDR2: WNHNN and SYGVQD (reference sequence). CDR3 protein: CASSDPGINEQFF. DNA for the CDR3: TGCGCCAGCAGTGATCCGGGGATAAATGAGCAGTTCTTC.

The V and J genes are TRBV7-7 and TRBJ1-1; D is undetermined. Germline-derived CDR1 and CDR2 are SSHAT and FNYEAQ (reference sequence). V was pared by 3 bases and J by 1 base, with 6 bases between. CDR3 length equals 13 residues. This chain's CDR3 is CASSFNTNTEAFF. The CDR3 region has the DNA TGTGCCAGCAGCTTTAACACGAACACTGAAGCTTTCTTT.

This clonotype appeared a few times. This chain links TRBV29-1 with TRBJ2-1; 12 nucleotides align to TRBD2. V shed 0 bases and J 8 bases; nucleotides not matched to a gene: 8. Germline loops: CDR1 SQVTM, CDR2 ANQGSEA. The length of the CDR3 is 16 residues. CDR3: CSVEDLLAGGIYEQFF. Written as DNA, the CDR3 is TGCAGCGTTGAAGATCTTCTAGCGGGAGGGATCTATGAGCAGTTCTTC.

There are a few counts of this clonotype. The chain has TRBV7-6 and TRBJ2-7, with 11 bases identical to TRBD1. The V and J ends lost 3 bases and 1 base, in that order; junction bases with no gene match: 2. This CDR3 has 15 amino acids. Germline assignment: CDR1 SGHVS and CDR2 FNYEAQ. The CDR3 sequence: CASSFGTGGSYEQYF. The CDR3 region has the DNA TGTGCCAGCAGCTTTGGGACAGGGGGTTCCTACGAGCAGTACTTC.

CDR3 DNA: TGTGCCAGCTCACCAGGGGTCTCAGCGGGCAAGTTCTTC. This translates into CASSPGVSAGKFF. This chain joins TRBV18 and TRBJ2-1, with a possible D match to TRBD2 (6 bases). CDR1 KGHSH and CDR2 LQKENI come from the germline V gene. The V and J ends lost 2 bases and 14 bases respectively, with 16 bases between them. This CDR3 region has 13 residues.

The rearrangement links TRBV19 to TRBJ2-1; 14 nucleotides line up with TRBD2. Germline assignment: CDR1 LNHDA and CDR2 SQIVND (reference sequence). CDR3 size: 15 residues. V trimming: 3 bases; J trimming: 7 bases; junction bases outside the gene matches: 2. The CDR3 loop is CASSIGLAGGNEQFF. For the CDR3, the DNA is TGTGCCAGTAGTATCGGACTAGCGGGAGGAAATGAGCAGTTCTTC.

The J gene is TRBJ2-7, the V gene TRBV7-8; D ambiguous. CDR1 and CDR2 (germline): SGHVS, FQNEAQ. The V end was cut by 2 bases, the J end by 4 bases, with 9 bases between. CDR3 size: 13 residues. CDR3 DNA: TGTGCCAGCAGCTTATTAGGGTGGTACGAGCAGTACTTC. This encodes CASSLLGWYEQYF.

This clonotype was counted between two and nine times. This chain uses TRBV6-1 with TRBJ1-5, with a tentative D call TRBD1 (5 bases). The CDR3 sequence is 14 residues long. From germline, CDR1 is MNHNS and CDR2 SASEGT. The V end was cut by 3 bases, the J end by 6 bases, with 12 bases between. CDR3 DNA sequence: TGTGCCAGCAGTGAGTATAGGGGAGGTCAGCCCCAGCATTTT. This codes for CASSEYRGGQPQHF.

Comments on this clonotype: The junction differs from germline at one of its ends, possibly a read error. The chain uses TRBV9 and TRBJ1-6; possibly TRBD1 for D (6 bases). From germline, CDR1 is SGDLS and CDR2 YYNGEE. CDR3 length: 18 residues. Here the CDR3 DNA reads TGTGCAAGCAGCCCGGGACACTACGGGGACTCCTATAATTCACCCCTCCACTTT. It specifies CASSPGHYGDSYNSPLHF.

The genes are TRBV29-1 and TRBJ2-5; 7 nucleotides agree with TRBD1. Germline loops: CDR1 SQVTM, CDR2 ANQGSEA. V trimming: 7 bases; J trimming: 4 bases; junction bases outside the gene matches: 6. CDR3 length equals 12 residues. CDR3 bases: TGCAGCGCCCCCCGACAGGGAGAGACCCAGTACTTC. Its translation is CSAPRQGETQYF.

This chain's CDR3 is CASSREFIVDTQYF. In DNA, the CDR3 is TGTGCCAGCAGCCGGGAGTTTATAGTGGATACGCAGTATTTT. V usage is TRBV7-9 and J usage is TRBJ2-3, with a tentative D call TRBD2 (6 bases). The V end was cut by 5 bases, the J end by 6 bases, with 15 bases between. This CDR3 has 14 amino acids. Per germline, CDR1 SEHNR and CDR2 FQNEAQ (reference sequence).

This clonotype was observed a few times. The rearrangement links TRBV20-1 to TRBJ1-2, with a possible D match to TRBD1 (5 bases). The CDR3 is made up of 11 amino acids. Germline V lookup: CDR1 DFQATT, CDR2 SNEGSKA (reference sequence). Between the trimmed V and J ends, which lost 2 bases and 12 bases, there was a span of 13 bases. CDR3 amino acids: CSARQAQVHTF. CDR3 nucleotide sequence: TGCAGTGCTAGACAGGCACAGGTCCACACCTTC.

The rearrangement uses TRBV20-1 and TRBJ2-4; no firm D call. The CDR3 extends over 16 amino acids. The ends were cut back, 2 bases at V and 2 bases at J, with 16 bases in the middle. From germline, CDR1 is DFQATT and CDR2 SNEGSKA (reference sequence). As DNA, the CDR3 is TGCAGTGCTAGAAGGGTCGAGGAGTGGTCCAAAAACATTCAGTACTTC. Its protein is CSARRVEEWSKNIQYF.

This chain joins TRBV5-6 and TRBJ2-1; TRBD1 is a possible D gene (5 bases). Germline V gives CDR1 SGHDT, CDR2 YYEEEE. V lost 1 base and J 0 bases, leaving 11 bases between the germline ends. This CDR3 comprises 16 residues. The CDR3 DNA follows: TGTGCCAGCAGCTTGATGGGGCCCAGCTCCTACAATGAGCAGTTCTTC. Translation: CASSLMGPSSYNEQFF.

V and J are TRBV2 and TRBJ1-2; D possibly corresponds to TRBD1 (5 bases). V lost 2 bases and J 8 bases, leaving 12 bases between the germline ends. Germline-derived CDR1 and CDR2 are SNHLY and FYNNEI. The CDR3 covers 13 residues. The CDR3 spells CASSESTGSGYTF. CDR3 DNA sequence: TGTGCCAGCAGTGAATCCACAGGTTCCGGCTACACCTTC.

The CDR3 DNA sequence: TGCAGTGCCGCTCAGAAGACCCAGTACTTC. Translation gives CSAAQKTQYF. The chain joins TRBV20-1 to TRBJ2-5; no clear D. The CDR3 runs 10 residues. Germline CDR1 DFQATT, CDR2 SNEGSKA (reference sequence). The V end was cut by 6 bases, the J end by 6 bases, with 8 bases between.

This clonotype came up a few times. The chain is built from TRBV10-2 and TRBJ2-7, with D uncertain. Between the trimmed V and J ends, which lost 7 bases and 7 bases, there was a span of 11 bases. The CDR3 sequence is 11 residues long. CDR1 is WSHSY, CDR2 SAAADI, per germline. The CDR3 DNA reads TGCGCCAGCACCGATTCCCGTGAGCAGTACTTC. Its protein product is CASTDSREQYF.

V is TRBV18 and J is TRBJ1-1; 10 positions agree with TRBD1. Losses at the gene ends were 4 bases for V and 3 bases for J; bases not matched to a gene: 8. This CDR3 region has 16 residues. Germline V gene lookup returns CDR1 KGHSH and CDR2 LQKENI. The CDR3 region has the DNA TGTGCCAGCTCACGCCGACAGGGGGCTAAATACACTGAAGCTTTCTTT. Translation: CASSRRQGAKYTEAFF. Supplemented by reference TRBV18 and TRBJ1-1, the full variable domain reads NAGVMQNPRHLVRRRGQEARLRCSPMKGHSHVYWYRQLPEEGLKFMVYLQKENIIDESGMPKERFSAEFPKEGPSILRIQQVVRGDSAAYFCASSRRQGAKYTEAFFGQGTRLTVV.

This clonotype was counted between two and nine times. The V and J genes are TRBV15 and TRBJ2-1; perhaps D is TRBD1 or TRBD2 (7 bases each). Germline CDR1 is LNHNV and CDR2 is YYDKDF (reference sequence). The length of the CDR3 is 15 residues. Between the trimmed V and J ends, which lost 8 bases and 9 bases, there was a span of 23 bases. CDR3 residues: CATVSRNRGGSEQFF. The CDR3 bases are TGTGCCACCGTTTCACGGAACAGGGGAGGGAGTGAGCAGTTCTTC.

The CDR3 coding sequence is TGTGCCAGCAGTTTCAGGGAAGGAGGTACGCAGTATTTT. This sequence encodes CASSFREGGTQYF. V gene TRBV12-3 or TRBV12-4 combines with J gene TRBJ2-3, with D perhaps TRBD1 or TRBD2 (5 bases each). Trimming took 3 bases from V and 8 from J, leaving 12 bases between them. The CDR3 has 13 amino acids.

This CDR3 is CASSPKIFRDRTFYEQYF. CDR3 DNA sequence: TGTGCCAGCAGCCCGAAAATTTTCCGGGACAGAACCTTCTACGAGCAGTACTTC. This chain connects TRBV5-6 to TRBJ2-7; 7 bases match TRBD1. The CDR3 runs to 18 residues. CDR1 SGHDT and CDR2 YYEEEE come from the germline V gene. Trimming took 4 bases from V and 3 from J; bases not matched to a gene: 19.